The 28 T cell receptor beta chains in this list originate from one sample, sequenced in a study of blood T cell repertoires in COVID-19. Here immunoSEQ multiplex PCR was the method, and the copy in TCRdb shows in-frame clones only, minus some. The table shows under 250,000 clones, with around three quarters occurring only once. The sequencing input was peripheral blood. These receptors originate from a woman in her 70s with acute or convalescent COVID-19.

The gene calls are TRBV6-1 and TRBJ1-5; D not certain. The germline CDR1 and CDR2 sequences are MNHNS and SASEGT. The CDR3 has 12 residues. Trimming shortened V by 1 base and J by 8 bases, and 6 bases separated the two germline ends. The CDR3 nucleotides read TGTGCCAGCAGTGAAGAATTTAAGCCCCAGCATTTT. Protein: CASSEEFKPQHF.

V is TRBV7-9 and J is TRBJ1-5; D not resolved. This CDR3 is built from 14 residues. Trimming stripped 3 bases from V and 0 bases from J, with 6 bases between. Germline CDR1 reads SEHNR; CDR2 reads FQNEAQ (reference sequence). DNA of the CDR3: TGTGCCAGCAGCTTCTCAGGTAGCAATCAGCCCCAGCATTTT. Translation gives CASSFSGSNQPQHF.

The J gene is TRBJ2-1, the V gene TRBV13; 8 bases are shared with TRBD2. J was trimmed by 1 base and V by 4 bases; bases with no gene match: 0. CDR3 length: 14 amino acids. Germline CDR1 and CDR2: PRHDT and FYEKMQ (reference sequence). CDR3 in amino acids: CASSSGGSYNEQFF. The CDR3 DNA reads TGTGCCAGCAGCTCGGGGGGGTCCTACAATGAGCAGTTCTTC.

This clone was detected a few times. This rearrangement joins TRBV5-5 to TRBJ1-1, with D perhaps TRBD1 (6 bases). The V gene's germline CDR1 is SGHKS and CDR2 YYEKEE (reference sequence). The CDR3 spans 15 residues. V dropped 2 bases and J dropped 3 bases, with 14 bases sitting between them. CDR3 residues: CASSFLQGGHTEAFF. The CDR3 nucleotides are TGTGCCAGCAGCTTCCTACAGGGTGGACACACTGAAGCTTTCTTT.

The chain carries TRBV21-1 and TRBJ1-3; the D call in the table, TRBD1, was not verified against the DNA. TRBV21-1 is tagged as a pseudogene. The CDR3 covers 15 residues. For the CDR3, the DNA is TGTGCCAGCAACCTACAGGGAATAGTTGAAAACACCATATATTTT. Translating it yields CASNLQGIVENTIYF.

This sequence joins TRBV27 and TRBJ1-2; 8 nucleotides align to TRBD1. CDR3 length: 16 amino acids. Per germline, CDR1 MNHEY and CDR2 SMNVEV (reference sequence). The trim removed 2 bases at V and 5 bases at J, leaving 10 bases unmatched. The CDR3 nucleotides are TGTGCCAGCAGTTTAAGGCTGACAGGGGCAGGTTATGGCTACACCTTC. This encodes CASSLRLTGAGYGYTF.

This chain uses TRBV18 with TRBJ2-7; 8 nucleotides match TRBD1. The V gene end was trimmed by 3 bases and the J gene end by 2 bases; junction bases not matched to a gene: 6. In germline, CDR1 is KGHSH, CDR2 LQKENI. CDR3 length: 15 amino acids. This CDR3 reads CASSPRTGYPYEQYF. CDR3 sequence (DNA): TGTGCCAGCTCACCCCGGACAGGGTACCCCTACGAGCAGTACTTC.

The chain is built from TRBV5-1 and TRBJ1-2; 7 bases match TRBD1. The CDR3 is made up of 14 amino acids. J gave up 5 bases and V 5 bases, and 9 bases lay outside the gene matches. CDR1 and CDR2 (germline): SGHRS, YFSETQ. CDR3 region: CASSIGQETYGYTF. The CDR3, as DNA: TGCGCCAGCAGTATTGGACAGGAGACGTATGGCTACACCTTC.

This clone appeared once. The rearrangement links TRBV28 to TRBJ2-1; D perhaps matches TRBD2 (5 bases). V was shortened by 3 bases and J by 8 bases, with 5 bases between the two germline ends. The germline V gene encodes CDR1 MDHEN and CDR2 SYDVKM. This CDR3 is 11 amino acids long. This chain's CDR3 is CASSLEDEQFF. The CDR3, as DNA: TGTGCCAGCAGTTTGGAGGATGAGCAGTTCTTC.

The chain couples TRBV10-3 to TRBJ2-2, with 13 bases fitting TRBD2. Trimming cost V 8 bases and J 5 bases; bases outside gene matches: 8. The CDR3 is 16 residues long. CDR1 and CDR2 from the germline V gene are ENHRY and SYGVKD. DNA for the CDR3: TGTGCCATCCCGCGGACTAGCGGGGGTGCAACCGGGGAGCTGTTTTTT. Protein product: CAIPRTSGGATGELFF.

This clone was detected only once. The J gene is TRBJ1-4, the V gene TRBV29-1; D gene uncertain. From germline, CDR1 is SQVTM and CDR2 ANQGSEA. The ends were cut back, 5 bases at V and 4 bases at J, with 11 bases in the middle. The CDR3 is 13 amino acids. As DNA, the CDR3 is TGCAGCGTTATTTGGGCGGGTAATGAAAAACTGTTTTTT. Encoded protein: CSVIWAGNEKLFF.

Only a few counts were recorded for this clone. The genes are TRBV9 and TRBJ2-3; 11 positions match TRBD2. In germline, CDR1 is SGDLS, CDR2 YYNGEE. Trimming cost V 2 bases and J 1 base; bases outside gene matches: 3. CDR3 length: 16 residues. CDR3 region: CASSVSGGEGTDTQYF. The CDR3 DNA is TGTGCCAGCAGCGTTAGCGGGGGGGAGGGCACAGATACGCAGTATTTT. Full variable domain (outside the CDR3, taken from reference TRBV9 and TRBJ2-3): DSGVTQTPKHLITATGQRVTLRCSPRSGDLSVYWYQQSLDQGLQFLIQYYNGEERAKGNILERFSAQQFPDLHSELNLSSLELGDSALYFCASSVSGGEGTDTQYFGPGTRLTVL.

This clone turned up a few times. The J gene is TRBJ1-5, the V gene TRBV30; possibly TRBD1 for D (5 bases). The ends were cut back, 2 bases at V and 3 bases at J, with 11 bases in the middle. Germline V gene lookup returns CDR1 GTSNPN and CDR2 SVGIG (reference sequence). The CDR3 is made up of 14 amino acids. CDR3 coding DNA: TGTGCCTGGAGTCTCGGACACACCAATCAGCCCCAGCATTTT. Its protein is CAWSLGHTNQPQHF.

This sequence joins TRBV3-1 (or the pseudogene TRBV3-2) and TRBJ2-5; 13 positions agree with TRBD2. Germline CDR1 LGHDT, CDR2 YNNKEL (reference sequence). The V gene end was trimmed by 0 bases and the J gene end by 9 bases; junction bases not matched to a gene: 7. This CDR3 is built from 16 residues. The CDR3 coding sequence is TGTGCCAGCAGCCAAGATCGGACTAGCGGGGGTAGGCCCCAGTACTTC. Translated, it gives CASSQDRTSGGRPQYF.

This chain links TRBV7-8 with TRBJ1-3; D not resolved. From germline, CDR1 is SGHVS and CDR2 FQNEAQ. The CDR3 extends over 14 amino acids. The V end lost 6 bases, the J end lost 0 bases, and 9 bases lay between the germline ends. The CDR3, as DNA: TGTGCCAGCAGGTCTTTGAGCTCTGGAAACACCATATATTTT. Translation: CASRSLSSGNTIYF.

The chain is built from TRBV7-8 and TRBJ2-3; the match to TRBD2 covers 9 bases. The CDR3 sequence is 16 residues long. Trimming at V came to 5 bases and at J to 0 bases, leaving 6 bases not matched to a gene. The germline V gene has CDR1 SGHVS and CDR2 FQNEAQ. The CDR3 DNA is TGTGCCAGCAGCCCCTTAGCGGGGGATAGCACAGATACGCAGTATTTT. It encodes CASSPLAGDSTDTQYF.

This rearrangement joins TRBV10-2 to TRBJ2-1; 8 bases are a match to TRBD2. The CDR3 loop spans 14 amino acids. With V trimmed by 5 bases and J by 7 bases, 7 bases remained unmatched. The germline CDR1 and CDR2 sequences are WSHSY and SAAADI. CDR3 region: CASSIAGQPNEQFF. The DNA for the CDR3 is TGCGCCAGCAGTATAGCGGGGCAACCGAATGAGCAGTTCTTC.

The chain carries TRBV27 and TRBJ2-1, with D possibly TRBD2 on 5 matching bases. The CDR3 is made up of 14 amino acids. V was trimmed by 3 bases and J by 4 bases, leaving 10 bases between them. The germline gives CDR1 MNHEY, CDR2 SMNVEV (reference sequence). CDR3 sequence (DNA): TGTGCCAGCAGTTTCTTTGCGGGTTACAATGAGCAGTTCTTC. Encoded protein: CASSFFAGYNEQFF.

The V call is TRBV12-3 or TRBV12-4, the J call TRBJ2-1; maybe TRBD2 (5 bases). Trimming stripped 6 bases from V and 7 bases from J, with 13 bases between. This CDR3 has 13 amino acids. This CDR3 is CASRREGRNEQFF. For the CDR3, the DNA is TGTGCCAGCAGGCGCGAGGGTCGTAATGAGCAGTTCTTC.

V usage is TRBV24-1 and J usage is TRBJ2-2, with D maybe TRBD1 (6 bases). V lost 4 bases to trimming and J lost 5 bases, with 13 bases between them. The CDR3 totals 15 residues. The germline V gene encodes CDR1 KGHDR and CDR2 SFDVKD. CDR3 sequence: CATSEVGGRTGELFF. The CDR3 coding sequence is TGTGCCACCAGTGAAGTAGGGGGAAGGACCGGGGAGCTGTTTTTT.

In its sample, this clone was seen a few times. The sample carries other DNA sequences with the same CDR3. The V call is TRBV29-1, the J call TRBJ1-2, with D possibly being TRBD1 (6 bases). Trimming pared 4 bases from V and 2 bases from J, leaving 8 bases between. CDR1 is SQVTM, CDR2 ANQGSEA, per germline. This CDR3 is built from 12 residues. The CDR3 here is CSVGGQNYGYTF. The CDR3 nucleotides read TGCAGCGTTGGAGGACAGAACTATGGCTACACCTTC.

The chain has TRBV11-2 and TRBJ2-1; 9 bases line up with TRBD2. Germline V lookup: CDR1 SGHAT, CDR2 FQNNGV. The V segment lost 5 bases and the J segment 5 bases; nucleotides outside the gene matches: 10. The CDR3 runs 16 residues. The CDR3 protein is CASSPRGIAGDNEQFF. Written as DNA, the CDR3 is TGTGCCAGCAGCCCCCGGGGGATAGCGGGGGACAATGAGCAGTTCTTC.

The J gene is TRBJ1-6, the V gene TRBV2; perhaps TRBD1 as D (5 bases). The CDR3 contains 15 residues. The germline V gene encodes CDR1 SNHLY and CDR2 FYNNEI. Trimming removed 2 bases at V and 6 bases at J, with 11 bases between. CDR3 sequence reads: CASSESGSPNSPLHF. In nucleotides, the CDR3 is TGTGCCAGCAGTGAATCAGGGTCGCCTAATTCACCCCTCCACTTT.

The chain couples TRBV4-1 to TRBJ2-6; 7 positions match TRBD1. The germline V gene encodes CDR1 MGHRA and CDR2 YSYEKL. The CDR3 consists of 19 residues. The J segment lost 0 bases and the V segment lost 3 bases, leaving 11 bases of the junction unmatched. The CDR3 sequence is CASSHSPGTDLSGANVLTF. CDR3 nucleotides: TGCGCCAGCAGCCACTCCCCGGGGACAGATCTCTCTGGGGCCAACGTCCTGACTTTC.

The chain uses TRBV11-2 and TRBJ1-2, with D tentatively TRBD1 (6 bases). V dropped 2 bases and J dropped 7 bases, with 17 bases sitting between them. The germline gives CDR1 SGHAT, CDR2 FQNNGV. The CDR3 is 15 amino acids. CDR3 nucleotides: TGTGCCAGCAGCTTAAACGCAGGGAGGGGGTTTGGCTACACCTTC. As protein: CASSLNAGRGFGYTF.

V usage is TRBV5-1 and J usage is TRBJ1-3; 9 nucleotides line up with TRBD1. The germline V gene encodes CDR1 SGHRS and CDR2 YFSETQ. J was trimmed by 0 bases and V by 7 bases; bases with no gene match: 2. The CDR3 sequence is 14 residues long. The CDR3 spells CASRTGASGNTIYF. As DNA, the CDR3 is TGCGCCAGCCGGACAGGGGCCTCTGGAAACACCATATATTTT.

This chain connects TRBV13 to TRBJ1-6; tentatively, D is TRBD1 (5 bases). Trimming removed 6 bases at V and 8 bases at J, with 8 bases between. The germline CDR1 and CDR2 sequences are PRHDT and FYEKMQ (reference sequence). This CDR3 comprises 12 residues. The CDR3 sequence: CASRLRDSPLHF. DNA of the CDR3: TGTGCCAGCAGACTCAGGGATTCACCCCTCCACTTT.

This clone was detected a few times. The chain is built from TRBV19 and TRBJ2-3, with 10 bases aligning to TRBD2. This CDR3 is 14 amino acids long. The germline CDR1 and CDR2 sequences are LNHDA and SQIVND (reference sequence). Germline trimming cut 7 bases from V and 2 bases from J; bases unmatched to any gene: 3. In DNA, the CDR3 is TGTGCCAGTAAACTAGCGGGAAACACAGATACGCAGTATTTT. This codes for CASKLAGNTDTQYF.